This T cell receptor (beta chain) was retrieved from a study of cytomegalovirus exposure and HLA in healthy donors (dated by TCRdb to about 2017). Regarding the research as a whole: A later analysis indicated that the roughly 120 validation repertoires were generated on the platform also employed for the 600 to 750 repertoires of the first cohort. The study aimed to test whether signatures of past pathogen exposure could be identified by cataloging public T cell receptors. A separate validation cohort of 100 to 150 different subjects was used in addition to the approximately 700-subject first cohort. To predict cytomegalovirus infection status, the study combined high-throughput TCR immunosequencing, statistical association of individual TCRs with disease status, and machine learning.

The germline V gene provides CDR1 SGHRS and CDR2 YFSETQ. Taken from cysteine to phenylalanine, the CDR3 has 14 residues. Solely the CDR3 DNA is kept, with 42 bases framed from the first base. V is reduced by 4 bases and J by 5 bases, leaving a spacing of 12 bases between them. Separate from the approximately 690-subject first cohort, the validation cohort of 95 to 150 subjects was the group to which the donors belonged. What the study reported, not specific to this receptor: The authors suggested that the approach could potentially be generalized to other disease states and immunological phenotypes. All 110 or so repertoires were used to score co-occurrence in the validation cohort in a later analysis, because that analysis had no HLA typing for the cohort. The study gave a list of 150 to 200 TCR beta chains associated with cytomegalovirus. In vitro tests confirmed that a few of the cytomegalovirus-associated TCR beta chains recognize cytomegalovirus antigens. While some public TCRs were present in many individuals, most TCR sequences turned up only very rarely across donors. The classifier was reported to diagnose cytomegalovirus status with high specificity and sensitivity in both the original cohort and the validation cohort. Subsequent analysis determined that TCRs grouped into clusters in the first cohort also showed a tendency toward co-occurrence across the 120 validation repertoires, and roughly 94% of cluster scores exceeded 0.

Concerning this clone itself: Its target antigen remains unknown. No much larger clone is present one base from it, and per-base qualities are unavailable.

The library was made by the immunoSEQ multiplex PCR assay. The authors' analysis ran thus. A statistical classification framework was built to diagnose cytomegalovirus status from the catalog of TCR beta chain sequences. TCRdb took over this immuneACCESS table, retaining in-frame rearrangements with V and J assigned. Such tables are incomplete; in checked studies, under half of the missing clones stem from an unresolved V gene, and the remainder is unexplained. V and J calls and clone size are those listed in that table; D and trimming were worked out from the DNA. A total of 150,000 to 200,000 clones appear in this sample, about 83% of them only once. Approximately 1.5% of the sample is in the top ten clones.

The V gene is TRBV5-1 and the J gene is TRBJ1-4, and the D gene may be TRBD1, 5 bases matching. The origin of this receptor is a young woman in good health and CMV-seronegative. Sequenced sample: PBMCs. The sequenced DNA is TGCGCCAGCAGCCCTCAGGGCCCCAATGAAAAACTGTTTTTT. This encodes CASSPQGPNEKLFF.